The entry below describes one TCR beta chain. Its antigen is unidentified. Between the trimmed V and J ends, which lost 6 bases and 0 bases, there was a span of 14 bases. CDR1 is MNHEY, CDR2 SVGAGI, per germline. This CDR3 contains 15 residues. The data belong to a study of T cell responses to AZD1222 COVID-19 vaccine. Broader study findings: Sampling captured repertoires only after the peak T cell response.

Sequencing used immunoSEQ multiplex PCR; TCRdb keeps in-frame clones, though not all of them. The sample includes roughly 120,000 clones, roughly 88% of them seen just once. The V gene is TRBV6-5, the J gene TRBJ1-2; tentative D call: TRBD1 (6 bases). This sequence was found in an adult in good health. The sequenced sample was peripheral blood, obtained on day 0 of AZD1222 vaccination. The CDR3 here is CASRTDRLTNYGYTF. In DNA form, the CDR3 reads TGTGCCAGCAGGACAGACAGGCTAACTAACTATGGCTACACCTTC.